The 13 T cell receptor beta chains given below trace back to one sample, sequenced in a study of blood T cell repertoires in COVID-19. Only in-frame clones appear in the TCRdb table, and some are missing; sequencing was by immunoSEQ multiplex PCR. Among 300,000 to 400,000 clones, roughly 87% were seen once, and the ten largest hold approximately 9.9%. Sequencing was done on a sample of peripheral blood. The source of these receptors is a man under 40 with COVID-19, enrolled during active disease.

This chain joins TRBV2 and TRBJ1-5; a weak D match, TRBD1 (6 bases). CDR1 is SNHLY and CDR2 is FYNNEI in the germline V gene. The CDR3 loop spans 15 amino acids. V was shortened by 3 bases and J by 0 bases, with 9 bases between the two germline ends. The CDR3 loop is CASSETGFSNQPQHF. The CDR3 coding sequence is TGTGCCAGCAGTGAGACAGGATTTAGCAATCAGCCCCAGCATTTT.

The J gene is TRBJ2-1, the V gene TRBV20-1, with 9 bases aligning to TRBD1. Germline-derived CDR1 and CDR2 are DFQATT and SNEGSKA (reference sequence). The V segment lost 8 bases and the J segment 10 bases; nucleotides outside the gene matches: 6. The CDR3 runs to 11 residues. The CDR3 DNA sequence: TGCAGTCCAACAGGGGGCGGGGAGCAGTTCTTC. It translates to CSPTGGGEQFF.

This chain links TRBV5-1 with TRBJ1-2; D ambiguous. Between the trimmed V and J ends, which lost 1 base and 1 base, there was a span of 5 bases. CDR1 is SGHRS and CDR2 is YFSETQ in the germline V gene. The CDR3 length is 13 residues. In nucleotides, the CDR3 is TGCGCCAGCAGCTTGCTAGTTAACTATGGCTACACCTTC. Amino acid sequence: CASSLLVNYGYTF.

The chain uses TRBV11-2 and TRBJ2-7, with TRBD1 matching over 9 bases. CDR3 length: 14 residues. Germline CDR1 reads SGHAT; CDR2 reads FQNNGV. With 5 bases clipped from V and 4 bases from J, the junction kept 6 bases outside the gene matches. The CDR3 here is CASSPGQGRYEQYF. Written as DNA, the CDR3 is TGTGCCAGCAGCCCGGGACAGGGTCGTTACGAGCAGTACTTC. Full variable domain (rest looked up from reference TRBV11-2 and TRBJ2-7): EAGVAQSPRYKIIEKRQSVAFWCNPISGHATLYWYQQILGQGPKLLIQFQNNGVVDDSQLPKDRFSAERLKGVDSTLKIQPAKLEDSAVYLCASSPGQGRYEQYFGPGTRLTVT.

The rearrangement joins TRBV30 to TRBJ1-2; D possibly corresponds to TRBD1 (5 bases). V was trimmed by 5 bases and J by 8 bases, leaving 21 bases between them. Germline V gives CDR1 GTSNPN, CDR2 SVGIG (reference sequence). This CDR3 spans 14 amino acids. CDR3 in DNA: TGTGCCTGGGCTGGTACAGGTCCCCGAGGCGGCTACACCTTC. It codes for CAWAGTGPRGGYTF.

The chain joins TRBV5-6 to TRBJ1-6; no reliable D call. The CDR3 has 14 residues. The germline gives CDR1 SGHDT, CDR2 YYEEEE. V was pared by 0 bases and J by 7 bases, with 8 bases between. The CDR3 reads CASSLEVGNSPLHF. The DNA of the CDR3 is TGTGCCAGCAGCTTGGAGGTCGGGAATTCACCCCTCCACTTT.

The V gene is TRBV9, the J gene TRBJ2-3; D unclear. The germline CDR1 and CDR2 sequences are SGDLS and YYNGEE. The CDR3 has 13 residues. Trimming cost V 1 base and J 6 bases, with 9 bases left between them. The CDR3 bases are TGTGCCAGCAGCGTAACCGCCCAGGATACGCAGTATTTT. It yields the protein CASSVTAQDTQYF.

The chain joins TRBV11-3 to TRBJ2-5; D perhaps matches TRBD2 (6 bases). In germline, CDR1 is SGHNT, CDR2 YENEEA. The V end was cut by 3 bases, the J end by 2 bases, with 13 bases between. The CDR3 is 15 amino acids. DNA of the CDR3: TGTGCCAGCAGCTTGTCTGGGGACTTACAAGAGACCCAGTACTTC. This codes for CASSLSGDLQETQYF. The variable domain in full, completed from reference TRBV11-3 and TRBJ2-5, reads EAGVVQSPRYKIIEKKQPVAFWCNPISGHNTLYWYLQNLGQGPELLIRYENEEAVDDSQLPKDRFSAERLKGVDSTLKIQPAELGDSAVYLCASSLSGDLQETQYFGPGTRLLVL.

The V call is TRBV6-2 or TRBV6-3, the J call TRBJ1-1; D may be TRBD1 (6 bases). V was pared by 4 bases and J by 0 bases, with 15 bases between. Germline CDR1 MNHEY, CDR2 SVGEGT. The CDR3 loop spans 16 amino acids. CDR3 residues: CASSSTGLPMNTEAFF. For the CDR3, the DNA is TGTGCCAGCAGTTCAACAGGGCTCCCGATGAACACTGAAGCTTTCTTT.

V is TRBV7-2 and J is TRBJ1-6; 8 bases align to TRBD1. The trim removed 5 bases at V and 3 bases at J, leaving 6 bases unmatched. The germline V gene encodes CDR1 SGHTA and CDR2 FQGNSA. The CDR3 is 16 residues long. The CDR3 DNA sequence: TGTGCCAGCAGCACACGAACAGGGGGCTATAATTCACCCCTCCACTTT. Encoded protein: CASSTRTGGYNSPLHF.

The chain recombines TRBV7-2 with TRBJ1-3; D not certain. Germline V gene lookup returns CDR1 SGHTA and CDR2 FQGNSA. V was cut by 3 bases and J by 2 bases, with 11 bases left in between. CDR3 length: 15 amino acids. The CDR3 loop reads CASSFARGAGNTIYF. Here the CDR3 DNA reads TGTGCCAGCAGCTTCGCGCGCGGAGCTGGAAACACCATATATTTT.

This clone was counted only a few times. V gene TRBV3-1 (or the pseudogene TRBV3-2) combines with J gene TRBJ1-2; D perhaps matches TRBD1 (5 bases). The CDR3 has 15 amino acids. From germline, CDR1 is LGHDT and CDR2 YNNKEL (reference sequence). The V gene lost 4 bases and the J gene lost 4 bases, with 16 bases spanning the gap. The CDR3 loop reads CASSPQHSGSYGYTF. The DNA for the CDR3 is TGTGCCAGCAGCCCTCAACATTCAGGGTCCTATGGCTACACCTTC.

The chain employs TRBV25-1 and TRBJ2-3; D perhaps matches TRBD2 (6 bases). This CDR3 has 14 amino acids. Germline CDR1 MGHDK, CDR2 SYGVNS. Trimming removed 4 bases from V and 2 bases from J, with 10 bases in between. For the CDR3, the DNA is TGTGCCAGCAGTGCCGGGGGAGCCACAGATACGCAGTATTTT. This encodes CASSAGGATDTQYF. The full variable domain, with the rest looked up from reference TRBV25-1 and TRBJ2-3, is EADIYQTPRYLVIGTGKKITLECSQTMGHDKMYWYQQDPGMELHLIHYSYGVNSTEKGDLSSESTVSRIRTEHFPLTLESARPSHTSQYLCASSAGGATDTQYFGPGTRLTVL.